The T cell receptor (beta chain) under discussion was sequenced for a study of cytomegalovirus exposure and HLA in healthy donors. The donors (healthy individuals) were bone marrow donors. 13 Jbeta primers and 60 Vbeta primers were used for the PCR. Generated by immunoSEQ multiplex PCR, the TCRdb table keeps only in-frame clones and is missing some. The top ten hold under 7% of the sample, which has about 130,000 clones, roughly 77% seen once. With respect to this clone: What it binds is not known. The junction departs from germline at one end; a sequencing error may be responsible.

Points from the study as a whole: Later analysis identified a missense DCLRE1C variant that was linked to TCR beta V- and J-gene trimming. A few CMV-associated chains proved CMV antigen-specific in vitro. Most sequenced TCRs were rare (though some public TCRs occurred in many donors).

This CDR3 is 12 amino acids long. The germline V gene has CDR1 SEHNR and CDR2 FQNEAQ (reference sequence). Sequenced sample: PBMCs. This sequence joins TRBV7-9 and TRBJ2-5, with D perhaps TRBD1 (5 bases). The clonotype originates from a woman aged 40 to 50 in good health and CMV-seropositive. CDR3 in DNA: TGTTCCAGCAGCTCAGGGTTGGAGACCCAGTACTTC. Translation: CSSSSGLETQYF.